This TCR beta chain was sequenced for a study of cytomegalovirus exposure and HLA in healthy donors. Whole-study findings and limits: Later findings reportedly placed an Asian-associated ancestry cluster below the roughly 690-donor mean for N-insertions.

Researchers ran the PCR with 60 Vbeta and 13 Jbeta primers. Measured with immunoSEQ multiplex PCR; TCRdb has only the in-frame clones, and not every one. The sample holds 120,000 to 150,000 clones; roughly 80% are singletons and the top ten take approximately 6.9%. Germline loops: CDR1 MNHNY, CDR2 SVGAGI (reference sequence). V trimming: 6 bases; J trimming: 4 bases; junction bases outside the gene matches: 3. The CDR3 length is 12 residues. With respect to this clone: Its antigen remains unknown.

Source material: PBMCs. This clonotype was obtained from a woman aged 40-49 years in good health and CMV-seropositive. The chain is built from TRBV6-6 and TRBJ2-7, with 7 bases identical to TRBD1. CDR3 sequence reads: CASRGTAYEQYF. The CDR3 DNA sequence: TGTGCCAGCAGAGGGACAGCGTACGAGCAGTACTTC.